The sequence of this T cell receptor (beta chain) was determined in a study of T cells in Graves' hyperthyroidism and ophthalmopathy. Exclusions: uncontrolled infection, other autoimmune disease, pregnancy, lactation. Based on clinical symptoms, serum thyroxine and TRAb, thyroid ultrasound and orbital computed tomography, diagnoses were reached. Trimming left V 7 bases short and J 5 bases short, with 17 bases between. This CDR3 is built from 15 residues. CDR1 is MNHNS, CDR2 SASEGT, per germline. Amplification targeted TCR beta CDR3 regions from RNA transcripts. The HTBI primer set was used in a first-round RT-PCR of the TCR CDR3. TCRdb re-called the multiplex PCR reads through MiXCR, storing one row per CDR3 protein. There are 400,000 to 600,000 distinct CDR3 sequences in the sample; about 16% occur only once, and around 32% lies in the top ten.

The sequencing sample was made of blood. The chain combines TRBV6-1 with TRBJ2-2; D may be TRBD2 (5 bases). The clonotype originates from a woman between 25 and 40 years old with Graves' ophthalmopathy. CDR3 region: CASMRVGAVTGELFF. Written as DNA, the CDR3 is TGTGCCAGCATGAGGGTGGGAGCTGTTACCGGGGAGCTGTTTTTT.